This T cell receptor (beta chain) is drawn from a study of human T cells and chemical hapten exposure. Across the whole study: Alopecia areata, totalis and universalis patients, mostly female, were included.

Individual cDNA molecules received unique molecular identifiers in the library. TCRdb passed the RACE reads through MiXCR, listing each CDR3 protein once. The profile shows 370,000 or so distinct CDR3 sequences, roughly 4.8% of them singletons. The germline V gene encodes CDR1 SGHRS and CDR2 YFSETQ. The CDR3 length is 13 residues. The germline V and J ends were trimmed by 3 bases and 5 bases, with 10 bases remaining between them. Indicated time point: patch test 1, 2 weeks after DPC sensitization. Treatment in this sample: therapeutic diphenylcyclopropenone sensitization with weekly scalp DPC. Study findings and constraints: TCRs above 1 in 1000 frequency stayed constant with DPC sensitization.

This clonotype was found a few times. Its antigen is currently unknown. The sample here was whole blood, taken in connection with sensitization to the hapten diphenylcyclopropenone (DPC). This TCR derives from a woman in her fifties or sixties with alopecia areata. Some clones in this sample may be carry-over from other donors' samples. The rearrangement uses TRBV5-1 and TRBJ2-3, with D unresolved. The CDR3: CASSSPVEDTQYF. The DNA for the CDR3 is TGCGCCAGCAGCTCCCCTGTAGAAGATACGCAGTATTTT.